These 4 T cell receptor beta chains were all obtained from the same sample, sequenced in a study of blood T cell repertoires in COVID-19. Data came from immunoSEQ multiplex PCR; TCRdb stores just in-frame clones and leaves some out. The table shows 500,000 or so clones, with 75% to 90% occurring only once. The material sequenced was PBMCs or T cells enriched from blood (not recorded which). The receptors shown here come from a woman between 18 and 30 years old who had recovered from COVID-19.

This sequence joins TRBV2 and TRBJ2-6; D gene unclear. Trimming left V 4 bases short and J 0 bases short, with 10 bases between. Germline V gene lookup returns CDR1 SNHLY and CDR2 FYNNEI. The CDR3 length is 16 residues. The CDR3 DNA sequence: TGTGCCAGCAGTGCCGGCAGGAACTCTGGGGCCAACGTCCTGACTTTC. It codes for CASSAGRNSGANVLTF.

The table lists this clone with a count of one. The chain links TRBV5-1 to TRBJ2-2, with 7 nucleotides matching TRBD1. V lost 4 bases and J lost 2; bases outside the gene matches: 8. In germline, CDR1 is SGHRS, CDR2 YFSETQ. This CDR3 has 16 residues. CDR3 bases: TGCGCCAGCAGCCCCGGGACAGCGCAAAACACCGGGGAGCTGTTTTTT. This encodes CASSPGTAQNTGELFF. Full variable domain (outside the CDR3, taken from reference TRBV5-1 and TRBJ2-2): KAGVTQTPRYLIKTRGQQVTLSCSPISGHRSVSWYQQTPGQGLQFLFEYFSETQRNKGNFPGRFSGRQFSNSRSEMNVSTLELGDSALYLCASSPGTAQNTGELFFGEGSRLTVL.

This chain connects TRBV9 to TRBJ1-2, with D tentatively TRBD1 (5 bases). Trimming stripped 4 bases from V and 1 base from J, with 17 bases between. This CDR3 has 16 residues. Germline lookup yields CDR1 SGDLS and CDR2 YYNGEE. The chain's CDR3 is CASSPREGSYNYGYTF. The CDR3 coding sequence is TGTGCCAGCAGCCCCAGGGAGGGGTCTTATAACTATGGCTACACCTTC.

The genes are TRBV27 and TRBJ2-1; weak D call: TRBD2 (6 bases). Trimming took off 5 bases at V and 5 bases at J, with 16 bases between the two ends. The CDR3 spans 15 residues. The germline CDR1 and CDR2 sequences are MNHEY and SMNVEV (reference sequence). The CDR3 DNA reads as TGTGCCAGCAGTCCCGGGACTCGTATCAACAATGAGCAGTTCTTC. As protein: CASSPGTRINNEQFF.